These T cell receptor beta chains were read from a single sample in a study of cytotoxic CD8 clonotypes in ibrutinib-treated CLL. The table came from immunoSEQ multiplex PCR; TCRdb's copy has only in-frame clones and leaves some out. The data contain 250,000 to 350,000 clones, roughly 76% of them singletons. Specimen: PBMCs, collected at disease progression, from a patient treated with ibrutinib. These receptors all come from a human donor with chronic lymphocytic leukemia. The CDR3 runs from the conserved cysteine through the conserved F or W. Each record gives: J gene, D gene, CDR3 length, clone size, V gene, CDR3 DNA, CDR3 protein. D genes are given only for firm matches. Clone size is stated in some rows and not others, as once, few, many or a class when expanded.

J gene: TRBJ1-1
D gene: TRBD1
CDR3 length: 15
clone size: NA
V gene: TRBV5-5
CDR3 DNA: TGTGCCAGCAGCTTGGTGCAGGGGGCAGGCACTGAAGCTTTCTTT
CDR3 protein: CASSLVQGAGTEAFF

J gene: TRBJ2-1
D gene: NA
CDR3 length: 13
clone size: NA
V gene: TRBV6-5
CDR3 DNA: TGTGCCAGCAGTTGGCTAGCCTACAATGAGCAGTTCTTC
CDR3 protein: CASSWLAYNEQFF

J gene: TRBJ1-1
D gene: NA
CDR3 length: 12
clone size: NA
V gene: TRBV5-1
CDR3 DNA: TGCGCCAGCAGCTTGGCCAACACTGAAGCTTTCTTT
CDR3 protein: CASSLANTEAFF

J gene: TRBJ2-5
D gene: TRBD1
CDR3 length: 15
clone size: once
V gene: TRBV7-9
CDR3 DNA: TGTGCCAGCAGCCCCCCGGGACAGGGAGTAAAGACCCAGTACTTC
CDR3 protein: CASSPPGQGVKTQYF

J gene: TRBJ1-4
D gene: NA
CDR3 length: 13
clone size: few
V gene: TRBV27
CDR3 DNA: TGTGCCAGCAGTTTGGGCAGGGGTGAAAAACTGTTTTTT
CDR3 protein: CASSLGRGEKLFF

J gene: TRBJ1-2
D gene: TRBD1
CDR3 length: 16
clone size: NA
V gene: TRBV18
CDR3 DNA: TGTGCCAGCTCACCACTAGGACAGGGGGCTGACTATGGCTACACCTTC
CDR3 protein: CASSPLGQGADYGYTF

J gene: TRBJ2-5
D gene: TRBD2
CDR3 length: 16
clone size: NA
V gene: TRBV6-6
CDR3 DNA: TGTGCCAGCAGCCATCTAGCGGGGGTGTACCAAGAGACCCAGTACTTC
CDR3 protein: CASSHLAGVYQETQYF

J gene: TRBJ1-3
D gene: NA
CDR3 length: 12
clone size: few
V gene: TRBV29-1
CDR3 DNA: TGCAGCGTTGAAGACTCTGGAAACACCATATATTTT
CDR3 protein: CSVEDSGNTIYF

J gene: TRBJ2-2
D gene: NA
CDR3 length: 15
clone size: NA
V gene: TRBV9
CDR3 DNA: TGTGCCAGCAGCGTCCAACCAGATATGACCGGGGAGCTGTTTTTT
CDR3 protein: CASSVQPDMTGELFF

J gene: TRBJ2-3
D gene: TRBD2
CDR3 length: 19
clone size: NA
V gene: TRBV5-1
CDR3 DNA: TGCGCCAGCAGCTTGGCTGCCGGGACTAGCGGGGCTTACACAGATACGCAGTATTTT
CDR3 protein: CASSLAAGTSGAYTDTQYF